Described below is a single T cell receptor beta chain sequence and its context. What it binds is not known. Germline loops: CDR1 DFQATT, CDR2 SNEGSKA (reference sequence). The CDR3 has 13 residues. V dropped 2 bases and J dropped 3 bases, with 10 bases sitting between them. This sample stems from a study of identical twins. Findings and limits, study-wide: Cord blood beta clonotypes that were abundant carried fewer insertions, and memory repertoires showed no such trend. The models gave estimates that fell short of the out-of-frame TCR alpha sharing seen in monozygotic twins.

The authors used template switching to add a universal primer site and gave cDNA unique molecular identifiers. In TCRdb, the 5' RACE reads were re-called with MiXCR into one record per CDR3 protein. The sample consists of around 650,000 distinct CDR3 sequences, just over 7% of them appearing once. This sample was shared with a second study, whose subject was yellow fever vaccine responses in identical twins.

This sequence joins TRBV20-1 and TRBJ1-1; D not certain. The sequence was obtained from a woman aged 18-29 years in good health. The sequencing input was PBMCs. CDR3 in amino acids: CSARPQADTEAFF. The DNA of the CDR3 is TGCAGTGCTAGACCGCAGGCGGACACTGAAGCTTTCTTT.